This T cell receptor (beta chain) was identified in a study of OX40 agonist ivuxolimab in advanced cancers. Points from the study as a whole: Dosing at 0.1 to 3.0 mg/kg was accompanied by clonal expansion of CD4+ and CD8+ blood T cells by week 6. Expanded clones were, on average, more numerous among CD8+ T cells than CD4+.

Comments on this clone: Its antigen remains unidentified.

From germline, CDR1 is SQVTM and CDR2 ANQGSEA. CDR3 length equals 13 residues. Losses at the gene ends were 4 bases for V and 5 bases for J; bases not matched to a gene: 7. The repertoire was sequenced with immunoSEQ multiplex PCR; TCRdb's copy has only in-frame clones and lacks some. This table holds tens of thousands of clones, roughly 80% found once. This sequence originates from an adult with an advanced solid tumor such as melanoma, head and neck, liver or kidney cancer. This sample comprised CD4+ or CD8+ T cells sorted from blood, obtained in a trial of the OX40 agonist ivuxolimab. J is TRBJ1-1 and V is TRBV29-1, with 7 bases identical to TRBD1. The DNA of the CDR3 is TGCAGCGTTGTCAGGGGGGCGGGAACTGAAGCTTTCTTT. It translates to CSVVRGAGTEAFF. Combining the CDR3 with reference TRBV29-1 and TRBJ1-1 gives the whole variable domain SAVISQKPSRDICQRGTSLTIQCQVDSQVTMMFWYRQQPGQSLTLIATANQGSEATYESGFVIDKFPISRPNLTFSTLTVSNMSPEDSSIYLCSVVRGAGTEAFFGQGTRLTVV.